Described below is a single TCR beta chain sequence and its context. The antigen is unknown. Only in-frame clones appear in the TCRdb table, and some are missing; sequencing was by immunoSEQ multiplex PCR. The sample has 2.5 million or so clones, 90% to 95% seen once. Every one of the donors was a Caucasian adult that lived in Nashville, Tennessee. These data originate in a study of shared clonotypes between healthy human individuals. V shed 1 base and J shed 4 bases, with 15 bases lying between them. CDR3 size: 16 residues. CDR1 and CDR2 from the germline V gene are MGHRA and YSYEKL. Study outcomes and limitations: Relative to memory subsets, naive subsets generally showed larger estimated richness.

This TCR came from a man between 18 and 29 years old in good health. What was sequenced was naive CD4+ T cells sorted from blood. Noted subset: CD45RA+ positively selected. The chain joins TRBV4-1 to TRBJ2-3, with D possibly being TRBD2 (6 bases). As DNA, the CDR3 is TGCGCCAGCAGCCAAGGGTATAGCGGACCTGCAGATACGCAGTATTTT. Translated, it gives CASSQGYSGPADTQYF.